This T cell receptor beta chain was profiled in a study of identical twins. Study results and caveats: Out-of-frame sharing of TCR alpha in monozygotic twins was underestimated by models.

Note on this clonotype: The target antigen is unknown.

Germline CDR1 is SGHRS and CDR2 is YFSETQ. V was cut by 5 bases and J by 4 bases, with 9 bases left in between. This CDR3 has 13 amino acids. TCRdb re-analysed the 5' RACE reads in MiXCR, keeping a single row per CDR3 protein. The sample lists about 1.7 million distinct CDR3 sequences, less than 40% occurring once. This chain joins TRBV5-1 and TRBJ1-4; unclear D gene. The sequence was obtained from a newborn girl in good health. The sample consisted of cord blood. CDR3 region: CASRRWLNEKLFF. The CDR3 DNA reads TGCGCCAGCAGGAGATGGCTTAATGAAAAACTGTTTTTT.